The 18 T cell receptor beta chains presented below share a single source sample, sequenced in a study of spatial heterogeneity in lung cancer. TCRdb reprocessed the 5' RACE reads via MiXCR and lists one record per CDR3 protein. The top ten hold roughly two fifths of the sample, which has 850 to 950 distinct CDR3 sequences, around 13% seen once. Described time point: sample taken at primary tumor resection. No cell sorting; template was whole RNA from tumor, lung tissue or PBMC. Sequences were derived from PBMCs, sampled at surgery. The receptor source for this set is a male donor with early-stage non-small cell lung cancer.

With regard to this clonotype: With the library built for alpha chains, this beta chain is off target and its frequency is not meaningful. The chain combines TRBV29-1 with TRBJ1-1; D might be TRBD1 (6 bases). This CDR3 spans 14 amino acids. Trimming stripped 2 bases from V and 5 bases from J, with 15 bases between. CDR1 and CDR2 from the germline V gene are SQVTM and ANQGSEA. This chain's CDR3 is CSVERYRAQTEAFF. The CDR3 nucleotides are TGCAGCGTTGAAAGATACAGGGCTCAAACTGAAGCTTTCTTT.

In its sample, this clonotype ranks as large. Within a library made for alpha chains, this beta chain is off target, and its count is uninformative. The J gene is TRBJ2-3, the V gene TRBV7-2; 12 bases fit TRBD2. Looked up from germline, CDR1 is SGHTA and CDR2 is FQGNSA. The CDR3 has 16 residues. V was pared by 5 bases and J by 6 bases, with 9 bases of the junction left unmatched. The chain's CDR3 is CASSKILLAGGDTQYF. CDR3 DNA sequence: TGTGCCAGCAGCAAAATTCTCCTAGCGGGGGGGGATACGCAGTATTTT.

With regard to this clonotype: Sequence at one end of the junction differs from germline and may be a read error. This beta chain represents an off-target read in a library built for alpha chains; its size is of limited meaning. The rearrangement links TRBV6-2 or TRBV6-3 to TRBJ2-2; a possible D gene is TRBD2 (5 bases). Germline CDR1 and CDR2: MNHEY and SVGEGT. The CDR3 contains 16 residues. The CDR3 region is CASSYSSWSNTGEPFF. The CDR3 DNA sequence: TGTGCCAGCAGTTACTCGTCTTGGAGTAACACCGGGGAGCCGTTTTTT.

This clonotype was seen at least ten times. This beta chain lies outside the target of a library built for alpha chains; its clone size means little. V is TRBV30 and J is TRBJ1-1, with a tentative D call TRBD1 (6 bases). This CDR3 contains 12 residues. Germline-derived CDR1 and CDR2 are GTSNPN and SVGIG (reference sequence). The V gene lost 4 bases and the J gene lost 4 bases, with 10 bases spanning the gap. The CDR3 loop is CAWKGGVTEAFF. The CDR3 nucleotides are TGTGCCTGGAAGGGGGGGGTCACTGAAGCTTTCTTT.

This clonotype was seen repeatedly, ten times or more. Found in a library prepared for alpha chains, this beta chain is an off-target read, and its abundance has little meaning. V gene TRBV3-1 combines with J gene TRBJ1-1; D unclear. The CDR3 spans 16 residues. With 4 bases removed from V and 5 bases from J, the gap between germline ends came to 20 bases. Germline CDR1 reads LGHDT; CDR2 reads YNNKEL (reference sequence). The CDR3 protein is CASSPIDLPGWTEAFF. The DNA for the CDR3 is TGTGCCAGCAGCCCTATTGACCTCCCGGGGTGGACTGAAGCTTTCTTT.

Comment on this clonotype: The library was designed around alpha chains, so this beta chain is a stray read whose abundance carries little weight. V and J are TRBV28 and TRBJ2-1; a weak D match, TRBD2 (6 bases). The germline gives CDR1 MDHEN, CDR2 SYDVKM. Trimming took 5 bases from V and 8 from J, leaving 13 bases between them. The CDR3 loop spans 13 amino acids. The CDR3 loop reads CASSGDSEDEQFF. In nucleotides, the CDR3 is TGTGCCAGCAGTGGGGACTCTGAGGATGAGCAGTTCTTC.

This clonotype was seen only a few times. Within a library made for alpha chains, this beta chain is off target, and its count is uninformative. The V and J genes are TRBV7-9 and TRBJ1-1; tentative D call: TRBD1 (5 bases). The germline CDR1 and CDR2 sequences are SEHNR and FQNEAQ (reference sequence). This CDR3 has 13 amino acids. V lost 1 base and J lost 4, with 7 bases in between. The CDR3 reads CASSLEQGTEAFF. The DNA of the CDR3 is TGTGCCAGCAGCTTAGAGCAGGGCACTGAAGCTTTCTTT. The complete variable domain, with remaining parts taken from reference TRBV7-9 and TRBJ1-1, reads DTGVSQNPRHKITKRGQNVTFRCDPISEHNRLYWYRQTLGQGPEFLTYFQNEAQLEKSRLLSDRFSAERPKGSFSTLEIQRTEQGDSAMYLCASSLEQGTEAFFGQGTRLTVV.

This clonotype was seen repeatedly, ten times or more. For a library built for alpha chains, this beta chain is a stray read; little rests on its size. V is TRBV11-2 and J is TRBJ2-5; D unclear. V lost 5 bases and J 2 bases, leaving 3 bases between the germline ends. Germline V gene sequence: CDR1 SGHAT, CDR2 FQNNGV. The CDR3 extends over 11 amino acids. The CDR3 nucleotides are TGTGCCAGCAGCCTACAAGAGACCCAGTACTTC. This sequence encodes CASSLQETQYF.

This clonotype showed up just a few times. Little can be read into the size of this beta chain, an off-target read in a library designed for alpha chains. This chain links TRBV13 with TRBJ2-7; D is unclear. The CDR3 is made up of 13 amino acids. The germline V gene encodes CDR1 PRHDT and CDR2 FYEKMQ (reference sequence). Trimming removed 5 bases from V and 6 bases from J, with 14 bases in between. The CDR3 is CASSQGRGGEQYF. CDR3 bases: TGTGCCAGCAGCCAAGGTAGAGGCGGCGAGCAGTACTTC.

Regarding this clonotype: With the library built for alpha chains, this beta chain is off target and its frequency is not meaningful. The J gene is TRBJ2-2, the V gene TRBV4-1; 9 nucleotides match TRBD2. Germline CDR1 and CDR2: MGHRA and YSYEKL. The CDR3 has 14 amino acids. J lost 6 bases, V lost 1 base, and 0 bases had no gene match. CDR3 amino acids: CASSQGGGAGELFF. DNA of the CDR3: TGCGCCAGCAGCCAAGGCGGGGGGGCCGGGGAGCTGTTTTTT.

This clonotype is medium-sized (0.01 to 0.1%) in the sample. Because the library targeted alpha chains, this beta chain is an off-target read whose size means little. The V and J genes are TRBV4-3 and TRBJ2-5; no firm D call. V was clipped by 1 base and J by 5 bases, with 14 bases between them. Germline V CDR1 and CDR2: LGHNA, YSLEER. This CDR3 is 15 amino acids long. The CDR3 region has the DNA TGCGCCAGCAGCCAAGGGAGTAGCTCTCGGGAGACCCAGTACTTC. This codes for CASSQGSSSRETQYF.

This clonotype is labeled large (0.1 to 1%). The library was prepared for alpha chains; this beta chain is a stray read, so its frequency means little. The CDR3, as DNA: TGTGCCAGCCTCGGCGGCGGGGGCGTAAAGACTGAAGCTTTCTTT. This codes for CASLGGGGVKTEAFF. The rearrangement uses TRBV7-2 and TRBJ1-1; D possibly corresponds to TRBD1 (6 bases). There are 15 residues in the CDR3. Trimming pared 8 bases from V and 5 bases from J, leaving 21 bases between. Germline CDR1 is SGHTA and CDR2 is FQGNSA.

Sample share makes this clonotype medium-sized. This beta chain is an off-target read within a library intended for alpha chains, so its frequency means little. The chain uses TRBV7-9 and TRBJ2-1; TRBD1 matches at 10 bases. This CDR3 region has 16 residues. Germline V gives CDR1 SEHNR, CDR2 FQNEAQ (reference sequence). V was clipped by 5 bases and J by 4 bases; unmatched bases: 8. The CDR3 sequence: CASSPTGGQGYNEQFF. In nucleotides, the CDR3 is TGTGCCAGCAGCCCAACCGGGGGACAGGGGTACAATGAGCAGTTCTTC.

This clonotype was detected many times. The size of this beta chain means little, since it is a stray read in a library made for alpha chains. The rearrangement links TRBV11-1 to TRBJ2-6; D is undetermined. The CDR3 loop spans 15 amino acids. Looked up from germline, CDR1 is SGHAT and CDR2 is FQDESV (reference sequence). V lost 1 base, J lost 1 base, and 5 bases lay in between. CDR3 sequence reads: CASSLGLSGANVLTF. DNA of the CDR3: TGTGCCAGCAGCTTAGGGCTGTCTGGGGCCAACGTCCTGACTTTC.

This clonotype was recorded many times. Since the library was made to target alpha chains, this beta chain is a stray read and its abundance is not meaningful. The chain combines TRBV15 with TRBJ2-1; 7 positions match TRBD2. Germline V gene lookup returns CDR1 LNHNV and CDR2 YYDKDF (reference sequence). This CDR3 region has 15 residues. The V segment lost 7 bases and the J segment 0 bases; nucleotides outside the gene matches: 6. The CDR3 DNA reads TGTGCCACCATCGCCGGGGGGAGCTCCTACAATGAGCAGTTCTTC. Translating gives CATIAGGSSYNEQFF.

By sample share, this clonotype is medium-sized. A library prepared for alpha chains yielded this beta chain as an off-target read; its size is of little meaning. This CDR3 reads CASSLGFTTGLTDTQYF. CDR3 nucleotide sequence: TGTGCCAGCAGCTTAGGTTTCACGACAGGGCTGACAGATACGCAGTATTTT. The chain joins TRBV7-2 to TRBJ2-3, with 7 bases matching TRBD1. The CDR3 consists of 17 residues. Germline CDR1 reads SGHTA; CDR2 reads FQGNSA. V lost 1 base to trimming and J lost 3 bases; unmatched junction nucleotides: 10.

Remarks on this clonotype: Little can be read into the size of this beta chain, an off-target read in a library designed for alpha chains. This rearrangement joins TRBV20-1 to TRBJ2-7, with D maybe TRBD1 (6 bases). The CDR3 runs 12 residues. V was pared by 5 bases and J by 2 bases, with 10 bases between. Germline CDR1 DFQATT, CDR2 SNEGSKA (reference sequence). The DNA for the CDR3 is TGCAGTGCTCCGGACAGAACCTACGAGCAGTACTTC. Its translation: CSAPDRTYEQYF.

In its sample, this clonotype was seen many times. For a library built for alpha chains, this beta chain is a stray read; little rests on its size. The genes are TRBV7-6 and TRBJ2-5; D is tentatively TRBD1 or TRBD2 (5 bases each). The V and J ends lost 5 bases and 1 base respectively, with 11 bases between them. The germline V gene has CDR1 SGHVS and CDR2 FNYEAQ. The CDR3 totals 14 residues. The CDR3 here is CASSEIGAQETQYF. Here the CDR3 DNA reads TGTGCCAGCAGCGAGATCGGGGCCCAAGAGACCCAGTACTTC.